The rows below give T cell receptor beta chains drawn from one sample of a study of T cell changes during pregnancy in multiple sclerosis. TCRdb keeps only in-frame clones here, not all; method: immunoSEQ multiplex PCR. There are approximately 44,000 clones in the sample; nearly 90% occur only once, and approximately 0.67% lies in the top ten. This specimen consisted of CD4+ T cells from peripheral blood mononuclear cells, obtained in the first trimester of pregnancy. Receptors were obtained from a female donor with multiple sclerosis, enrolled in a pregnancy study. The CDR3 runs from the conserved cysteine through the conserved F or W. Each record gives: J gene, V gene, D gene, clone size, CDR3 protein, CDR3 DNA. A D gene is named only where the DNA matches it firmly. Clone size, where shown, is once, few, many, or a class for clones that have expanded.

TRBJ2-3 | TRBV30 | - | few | CAWSRGTDTQYF | TGTGCCTGGAGTCGTGGCACAGATACGCAGTATTTT
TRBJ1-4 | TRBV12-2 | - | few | CASRFNPRDEKLFF | TGTGCAAGTCGCTTCAACCCCAGGGATGAAAAACTGTTTTTT
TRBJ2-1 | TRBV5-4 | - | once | CASSPPGAYNEQFF | TGTGCCAGCAGCCCCCCGGGAGCCTACAATGAGCAGTTCTTC
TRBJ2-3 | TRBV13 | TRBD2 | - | CASSPEGLAGTDTDTQYF | TGTGCCAGCAGCCCAGAGGGACTAGCGGGAACTGACACAGATACGCAGTATTTT
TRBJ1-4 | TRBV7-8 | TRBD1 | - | CASSFGRGAEKLFF | TGTGCCAGCAGCTTTGGCAGGGGGGCTGAAAAACTGTTTTTT
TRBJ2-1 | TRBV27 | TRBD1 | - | CASSSGQGARNEQFF | TGTGCCAGCAGTTCGGGACAGGGGGCGCGCAATGAGCAGTTCTTC
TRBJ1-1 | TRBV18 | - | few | CASSPQGLNTEAFF | TGTGCCAGCTCACCCCAGGGGCTGAACACTGAAGCTTTCTTT
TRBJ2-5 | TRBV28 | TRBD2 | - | CASTPGGAQETQYF | TGTGCCAGCACCCCGGGGGGGGCCCAGGAGACCCAGTACTTC
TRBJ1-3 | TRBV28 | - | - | CASSFYRAGNTIYF | TGTGCCAGCAGTTTTTACAGGGCTGGAAACACCATATATTTT
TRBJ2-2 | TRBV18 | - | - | CASSPSPQGLNTGELFF | TGTGCCAGCTCACCCAGTCCGCAGGGACTTAACACCGGGGAGCTGTTTTTT
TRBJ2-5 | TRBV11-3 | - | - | CASSPWAKETQYF | TGTGCCAGCAGCCCATGGGCAAAAGAGACCCAGTACTTC
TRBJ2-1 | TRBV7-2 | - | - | CASSRGLPGDEQFF | TGTGCCAGCAGCCGGGGACTCCCAGGCGATGAGCAGTTCTTC
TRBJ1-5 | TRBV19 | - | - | CASSIEGARQPQHF | TGTGCCAGTAGTATAGAGGGGGCGAGACAGCCCCAGCATTTT
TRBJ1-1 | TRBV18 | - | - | CASSPQNRDLNTEAFF | TGTGCCAGCTCACCACAGAACAGGGACCTGAACACTGAAGCTTTCTTT
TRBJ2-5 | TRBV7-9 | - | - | CASSPLLGASQETQYF | TGTGCCAGCAGCCCTCTTCTTGGGGCTTCACAAGAGACCCAGTACTTC
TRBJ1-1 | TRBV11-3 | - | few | CASSLWGEAFF | TGTGCCAGCAGCTTATGGGGGGAGGCTTTCTTT
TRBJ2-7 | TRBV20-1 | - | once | CSALLGYEQYF | TGCAGTGCCCTTCTAGGTTACGAGCAGTACTTC
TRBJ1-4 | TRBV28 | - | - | CASSPRQTTNEKLFF | TGTGCCAGCAGTCCCCGACAGACAACTAATGAAAAACTGTTTTTT
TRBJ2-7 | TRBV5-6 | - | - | CASTMRPILYEQYF | TGTGCCAGCACCATGCGGCCCATATTATACGAGCAGTACTTC
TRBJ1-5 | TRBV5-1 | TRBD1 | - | CASSPGGRGNQPQHF | TGCGCCAGCAGTCCAGGGGGCAGGGGCAATCAGCCCCAGCATTTT
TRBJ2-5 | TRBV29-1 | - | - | CSVEYSQETQYF | TGCAGCGTTGAGTACAGCCAAGAGACCCAGTACTTC
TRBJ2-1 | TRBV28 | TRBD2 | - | CASRPGGLAGEQNEQFF | TGTGCCAGCAGACCCGGAGGACTAGCGGGAGAACAGAATGAGCAGTTCTTC
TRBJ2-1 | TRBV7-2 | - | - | CASSPEGTNYNEQFF | TGTGCCAGCAGCCCAGAAGGGACAAATTACAATGAGCAGTTCTTC
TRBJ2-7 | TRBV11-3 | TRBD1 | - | CASSLRGQGARREQYF | TGTGCCAGCAGCTTACGCGGACAGGGTGCGCGGCGGGAGCAGTACTTC
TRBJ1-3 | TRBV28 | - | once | CASRPHNAGNTIYF | TGTGCCAGCAGGCCACATAACGCTGGAAACACCATATATTTT
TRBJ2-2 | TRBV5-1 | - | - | CASSAGLPSPGELFF | TGCGCCAGCAGCGCGGGACTCCCAAGTCCCGGGGAGCTGTTTTTT
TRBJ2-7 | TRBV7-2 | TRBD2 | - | CASSSGLAGGYEQYF | TGTGCCAGCAGCTCGGGACTAGCGGGAGGATACGAGCAGTACTTC
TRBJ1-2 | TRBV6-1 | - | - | CASSEYYGYTF | TGTGCCAGCAGTGAATATTATGGCTACACCTTC
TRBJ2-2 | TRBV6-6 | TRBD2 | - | CASSQAGGNTGELFF | TGTGCCAGCAGCCAAGCGGGAGGTAACACCGGGGAGCTGTTTTTT
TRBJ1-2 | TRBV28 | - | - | CATHGGRYYGYTF | TGTGCCACCCATGGGGGCAGGTACTATGGCTACACCTTC
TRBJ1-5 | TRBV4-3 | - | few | CASSQDSGRQPQHF | TGCGCCAGCAGCCAAGATTCAGGCAGACAGCCCCAGCATTTT
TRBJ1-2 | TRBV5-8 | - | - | CASRKSGADYGYTF | TGTGCCAGCAGAAAATCAGGGGCAGACTATGGCTACACCTTC
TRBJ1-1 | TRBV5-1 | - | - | CASSLAQITEAFF | TGCGCCAGCAGCTTGGCCCAAATCACTGAAGCTTTCTTT
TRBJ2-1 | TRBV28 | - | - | CASTPGVAAYNEQFF | TGTGCCAGCACCCCCGGGGTAGCGGCCTACAATGAGCAGTTCTTC
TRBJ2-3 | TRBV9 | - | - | CASSVVNGLPTDTQYF | TGTGCCAGCAGCGTAGTTAACGGGTTACCCACAGATACGCAGTATTTT
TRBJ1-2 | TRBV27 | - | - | CASSPRPSGDGYTF | TGTGCCAGCAGTCCGCGACCCTCCGGGGATGGCTACACCTTC
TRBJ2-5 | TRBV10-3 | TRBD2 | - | CAISERLAGGPQETQYF | TGTGCCATCAGTGAGAGGTTAGCGGGAGGCCCCCAAGAGACCCAGTACTTC